The 28 T cell receptor beta chains below come from one sample, sequenced in a study of cytomegalovirus exposure and HLA in healthy donors. Vbeta (60) and Jbeta (13) primers were used in the PCR. The repertoire was sequenced with immunoSEQ multiplex PCR; TCRdb's copy has only in-frame clones and lacks some. Of about 73,000 clones detected, roughly 70% appear once; the ten largest clones hold roughly 12%. The sample taken for sequencing was PBMCs. These receptor sequences come from a man in his 70s in good health and CMV-seronegative.

This clone came up many times. The chain carries TRBV2 and TRBJ1-1; D remains unclear. This CDR3 has 11 amino acids. CDR1 and CDR2 from the germline V gene are SNHLY and FYNNEI. Trimming took off 5 bases at V and 10 bases at J, with 11 bases between the two ends. Written as DNA, the CDR3 is TGTGCCAGCAGTACAGATGCGGGAGCTTTCTTT. This sequence encodes CASSTDAGAFF. Filled out from reference TRBV2 and TRBJ1-1, the complete variable domain reads EPEVTQTPSHQVTQMGQEVILRCVPISNHLYFYWYRQILGQKVEFLVSFYNNEISEKSEIFDDQFSVERPDGSNFTLKIRSTKLEDSAMYFCASSTDAGAFFGQGTRLTVV.

This chain connects TRBV9 to TRBJ2-2; 8 nucleotides agree with TRBD2. Germline V gene sequence: CDR1 SGDLS, CDR2 YYNGEE. The CDR3 consists of 16 residues. V lost 6 bases, J lost 5 bases, and 12 bases stayed unmatched. The CDR3 region is CASTGGASGLTGELFF. CDR3 bases: TGTGCCAGCACCGGGGGGGCTAGCGGTTTGACCGGGGAGCTGTTTTTT.

This clone appeared a few times. The chain links TRBV7-6 to TRBJ2-7; possibly TRBD2 for D (5 bases). Germline V gene lookup returns CDR1 SGHVS and CDR2 FNYEAQ. CDR3 size: 14 residues. Deletions cut 4 bases from V and 6 bases from J, with 16 bases between. This chain's CDR3 is CASSSPGGRGEQYF. The CDR3 DNA is TGTGCCAGCAGCTCCCCGGGCGGCCGGGGCGAGCAGTACTTC.

The chain recombines TRBV7-2 with TRBJ1-4; D is uncertain. There are 15 residues in the CDR3. Per germline, CDR1 SGHTA and CDR2 FQGNSA. V lost 4 bases and J lost 3, with 12 bases in between. This CDR3 is CASSSPSGPNEKLFF. DNA of the CDR3: TGTGCCAGCAGCTCCCCCTCGGGTCCTAATGAAAAACTGTTTTTT.

Only one count was recorded for this clone. This chain joins TRBV7-9 and TRBJ2-1; 7 bases fit TRBD2. The V gene's germline CDR1 is SEHNR and CDR2 FQNEAQ (reference sequence). Losses at the gene ends were 1 base for V and 14 bases for J; bases not matched to a gene: 8. This CDR3 is built from 13 residues. The CDR3 nucleotides are TGTGCCAGCAGCTTAGGGACGGCGCGGGGGAAGTTCTTC. It is translated as CASSLGTARGKFF. Using reference TRBV7-9 and TRBJ2-1 for the parts outside the CDR3, the full variable domain is DTGVSQNPRHKITKRGQNVTFRCDPISEHNRLYWYRQTLGQGPEFLTYFQNEAQLEKSRLLSDRFSAERPKGSFSTLEIQRTEQGDSAMYLCASSLGTARGKFFGPGTRLTVL.

This clone was seen only a few times. The genes are TRBV19 and TRBJ2-1, with TRBD2 identical over 7 bases. The germline CDR1 and CDR2 sequences are LNHDA and SQIVND (reference sequence). V dropped 6 bases and J dropped 9; count of bases not matched to a gene: 2. The CDR3 consists of 11 residues. The CDR3 DNA reads as TGTGCCAGTAGACTAGCGAGTGAGCAGTTCTTC. Its protein is CASRLASEQFF.

The genes are TRBV30 and TRBJ1-3; weak D call: TRBD1 (5 bases). The CDR3 is 14 residues long. The V and J ends lost 5 bases and 0 bases respectively, with 11 bases between them. Per the germline V gene, CDR1 is GTSNPN and CDR2 is SVGIG (reference sequence). The CDR3 sequence is CAWSGGISGNTIYF. In DNA, the CDR3 is TGTGCCTGGTCCGGGGGGATCTCTGGAAACACCATATATTTT.

The chain is built from TRBV7-2 and TRBJ1-1; a weak D match, TRBD1 (5 bases). CDR3 size: 15 residues. Germline CDR1 SGHTA, CDR2 FQGNSA. The V end lost 0 bases, the J end lost 5 bases, and 13 bases lay between the germline ends. The CDR3: CASSLAPTGGTEAFF. CDR3 nucleotides: TGTGCCAGCAGCTTAGCGCCAACGGGGGGTACTGAAGCTTTCTTT. The full variable domain, with the rest looked up from reference TRBV7-2 and TRBJ1-1, is GAGVSQSPSNKVTEKGKDVELRCDPISGHTALYWYRQSLGQGLEFLIYFQGNSAPDKSGLPSDRFSAERTGGSVSTLTIQRTQQEDSAVYLCASSLAPTGGTEAFFGQGTRLTVV.

This sequence joins TRBV10-3 and TRBJ2-7, with 9 nucleotides matching TRBD1. Germline trimming cut 5 bases from V and 4 bases from J; bases unmatched to any gene: 9. CDR1 and CDR2 from the germline V gene are ENHRY and SYGVKD. There are 15 residues in the CDR3. The CDR3 here is CAISHKTGGKYEQYF. CDR3 DNA: TGTGCCATCAGTCACAAGACAGGGGGGAAATACGAGCAGTACTTC.

The J gene is TRBJ1-2, the V gene TRBV5-1, with TRBD1 identical over 7 bases. The CDR3 spans 15 residues. The V and J ends lost 4 bases and 5 bases, in that order; junction bases with no gene match: 11. The V gene's germline CDR1 is SGHRS and CDR2 YFSETQ. In nucleotides, the CDR3 is TGCGCCAGCAGCAAAACCGGGACAGAGGAATATGGCTACACCTTC. Residues: CASSKTGTEEYGYTF.

CDR3 sequence: CASSSRTSGTYNEQFF. In DNA form, the CDR3 reads TGTGCCAGCAGCTCCCGAACTAGCGGGACCTACAATGAGCAGTTCTTC. The rearrangement links TRBV11-3 to TRBJ2-1; TRBD2 matches at 10 bases. Germline CDR1 SGHNT, CDR2 YENEEA. The CDR3 has 16 residues. The V gene end was trimmed by 4 bases and the J gene end by 2 bases; junction bases not matched to a gene: 5.

The J gene is TRBJ1-1, the V gene TRBV18, with TRBD1 identical over 9 bases. The CDR3 runs to 15 residues. Germline trimming cut 1 base from V and 3 bases from J; bases unmatched to any gene: 3. Germline CDR1 and CDR2: KGHSH and LQKENI. The CDR3 protein is CASSPLGQGYTEAFF. For the CDR3, the DNA is TGTGCCAGCTCACCACTCGGACAGGGGTACACTGAAGCTTTCTTT.

This sequence joins TRBV7-6 and TRBJ2-3, with 10 bases that match TRBD2. CDR1 SGHVS and CDR2 FNYEAQ come from the germline V gene. V trimming: 5 bases; J trimming: 2 bases; junction bases outside the gene matches: 7. The CDR3 contains 16 residues. The CDR3 DNA sequence: TGTGCCAGCAGCCCTGGAGCGGGGGGGACCACAGATACGCAGTATTTT. It codes for CASSPGAGGTTDTQYF.

The gene calls are TRBV7-2 and TRBJ2-7; 7 nucleotides agree with TRBD1. This CDR3 spans 14 amino acids. The junction had 7 bases not matched to a gene; V was cut back by 4 bases and J by 4 bases. The germline gives CDR1 SGHTA, CDR2 FQGNSA. CDR3 in amino acids: CASSSRQGPYEQYF. The DNA for the CDR3 is TGTGCCAGCAGCTCCCGACAGGGTCCATACGAGCAGTACTTC.

The V gene is TRBV10-1, the J gene TRBJ2-5, with 7 bases fitting TRBD1. With V trimmed by 2 bases and J by 3 bases, 15 bases remained unmatched. CDR1 is WNHNN and CDR2 is SYGVQD in the germline V gene (reference sequence). This CDR3 region has 18 residues. CDR3 sequence (DNA): TGCGCCAGCAGTGAGGGAACCACGGGACAGACTAAGAAAGAGACCCAGTACTTC. This translates into CASSEGTTGQTKKETQYF.

The chain is built from TRBV15 and TRBJ2-1; 8 bases are a match to TRBD1. J gave up 6 bases and V 1 base, and 5 bases lay outside the gene matches. CDR3 length equals 15 residues. Germline assignment: CDR1 LNHNV and CDR2 YYDKDF (reference sequence). The CDR3 sequence is CATSRAQGVFNEQFF. CDR3 bases: TGTGCCACCAGCAGAGCACAGGGGGTTTTCAATGAGCAGTTCTTC.

This sequence joins TRBV7-2 and TRBJ1-1; possible D gene TRBD1, 5 bases. Per the germline V gene, CDR1 is SGHTA and CDR2 is FQGNSA. There are 15 residues in the CDR3. Deletions cut 1 base from V and 1 base from J, with 10 bases between. CDR3 nucleotide sequence: TGTGCCAGCAGCTTAGGATGGCAGGGGAACACTGAAGCTTTCTTT. Its protein product is CASSLGWQGNTEAFF.

The chain couples TRBV7-2 to TRBJ1-2; D gene ambiguous. The CDR3 is 15 residues long. V was shortened by 2 bases and J by 7 bases, with 17 bases between the two germline ends. Germline assignment: CDR1 SGHTA and CDR2 FQGNSA. The CDR3 loop is CASSLMAENYGGYTF. DNA of the CDR3: TGTGCCAGCAGCTTAATGGCAGAGAACTATGGTGGCTACACCTTC.

The gene calls are TRBV6-5 and TRBJ2-5, with D maybe TRBD2 (6 bases). The CDR3 runs 16 residues. Germline V lookup: CDR1 MNHEY, CDR2 SVGAGI. V was clipped by 2 bases and J by 2 bases, with 15 bases between them. The CDR3 DNA follows: TGTGCCAGCAGTTACGGTGGAGGCGGAGGGCAAGAGACCCAGTACTTC. Its protein is CASSYGGGGGQETQYF.

V and J are TRBV7-2 and TRBJ2-7, with TRBD1 identical over 8 bases. The ends lost 6 bases at V and 4 bases at J; junction bases unmatched: 11. The CDR3 consists of 15 residues. Germline V CDR1 and CDR2: SGHTA, FQGNSA. CDR3 sequence reads: CASSTVGTGAYEQYF. The DNA for the CDR3 is TGTGCCAGCAGTACAGTGGGGACAGGAGCTTACGAGCAGTACTTC.

The genes are TRBV28 and TRBJ1-5, with a tentative D call TRBD1 (5 bases). Germline CDR1 is MDHEN and CDR2 is SYDVKM. The germline V and J ends were trimmed by 5 bases and 9 bases, with 20 bases remaining between them. The CDR3 consists of 15 residues. DNA for the CDR3: TGTGCCAGCAGTCCACGGGGGGTAGGGGCACCGCCCCAGCATTTT. Its protein product is CASSPRGVGAPPQHF. The variable domain in full, completed from reference TRBV28 and TRBJ1-5, reads DVKVTQSSRYLVKRTGEKVFLECVQDMDHENMFWYRQDPGLGLRLIYFSYDVKMKEKGDIPEGYSVSREKKERFSLILESASTNQTSMYLCASSPRGVGAPPQHFGDGTRLSIL.

This chain links TRBV15 with TRBJ2-7; 8 positions agree with TRBD2. Germline V lookup: CDR1 LNHNV, CDR2 YYDKDF (reference sequence). The CDR3 runs 14 residues. V trimming: 5 bases; J trimming: 2 bases; junction bases outside the gene matches: 5. CDR3 sequence: CATSYLAGPYEQYF. The CDR3 nucleotides read TGTGCCACCAGCTACCTAGCGGGCCCCTACGAGCAGTACTTC.

The sample holds a few counts of this clone. This chain uses TRBV5-1 with TRBJ1-4; 7 nucleotides agree with TRBD1. The V segment lost 5 bases and the J segment 5 bases; nucleotides outside the gene matches: 6. Germline V lookup: CDR1 SGHRS, CDR2 YFSETQ. This CDR3 spans 14 amino acids. The CDR3 DNA reads as TGCGCCAGCAGGGCGGGACAGAGAAATGAAAAACTGTTTTTT. Its translation is CASRAGQRNEKLFF. Drawing the rest from reference TRBV5-1 and TRBJ1-4, the complete variable domain is KAGVTQTPRYLIKTRGQQVTLSCSPISGHRSVSWYQQTPGQGLQFLFEYFSETQRNKGNFPGRFSGRQFSNSRSEMNVSTLELGDSALYLCASRAGQRNEKLFFGSGTQLSVL.

The chain recombines TRBV6-1 with TRBJ2-2; 9 bases match TRBD1. Per germline, CDR1 MNHNS and CDR2 SASEGT. V was clipped by 6 bases and J by 5 bases; unmatched bases: 4. There are 14 residues in the CDR3. The DNA of the CDR3 is TGTGCCAGCAGGGACAGGGGACTGACCGGGGAGCTGTTTTTT. This translates into CASRDRGLTGELFF.

V is TRBV18 and J is TRBJ2-3, with TRBD2 identical over 7 bases. Germline CDR1 and CDR2: KGHSH and LQKENI. J gave up 6 bases and V 0 bases, and 6 bases lay outside the gene matches. The CDR3 contains 15 residues. The DNA of the CDR3 is TGTGCCAGCTCACCACCGCAGGGCGGGGGTGATACGCAGTATTTT. This codes for CASSPPQGGGDTQYF.

This clone was found many times. V and J are TRBV5-6 and TRBJ1-2; 10 bases map to TRBD1. The CDR3 is 16 residues long. V shed 4 bases, J shed 8 bases, and the junction held 14 bases outside the gene matches. The V gene's germline CDR1 is SGHDT and CDR2 YYEEEE. CDR3: CASSRSLDRGQGGYTF. CDR3 bases: TGTGCCAGCAGCCGGAGCCTCGACAGGGGGCAAGGCGGCTACACCTTC.

The chain has TRBV19 and TRBJ1-6, with unresolved D. Per the germline V gene, CDR1 is LNHDA and CDR2 is SQIVND (reference sequence). The CDR3 runs 12 residues. Between the trimmed V and J ends, which lost 5 bases and 9 bases, there was a span of 8 bases. The CDR3 here is CASSREGSPLHF. Here the CDR3 DNA reads TGTGCCAGTAGTCGGGAAGGTTCACCCCTCCACTTT.

J is TRBJ1-3 and V is TRBV7-6; no reliable D call. V gave up 6 bases and J gave up 4 bases, with 13 bases separating them. CDR1 SGHVS and CDR2 FNYEAQ come from the germline V gene. The CDR3 has 14 residues. CDR3 amino acids: CASSSPGEGNTIYF. The CDR3 DNA reads TGTGCCAGCAGTTCCCCCGGGGAGGGAAACACCATATATTTT.